The 26 T cell receptor beta chains below were found in one sample sequenced in a study of blood T cell repertoires in COVID-19. The protocol was immunoSEQ multiplex PCR, while the TCRdb copy is restricted to in-frame clones and leaves out a portion. The table records 99,000 or so clones, roughly 82% of them present only once. Sequencing was performed on peripheral blood. These receptors came from a man aged 55 to 69 with acute or convalescent COVID-19.

The count of this clone is one. The chain couples TRBV19 to TRBJ1-5; D not resolved. Trimming shortened V by 5 bases and J by 4 bases, and 9 bases separated the two germline ends. The CDR3 has 13 amino acids. Germline-derived CDR1 and CDR2 are LNHDA and SQIVND (reference sequence). Here the CDR3 reads CASSGSGNQPQHF. DNA for the CDR3: TGTGCCAGTAGTGGGAGTGGAAATCAGCCCCAGCATTTT.

A remark on this clone: This sample includes further DNA sequences coding for the same CDR3. The chain has TRBV30 and TRBJ2-5; tentatively, D is TRBD2 (5 bases). The CDR3 consists of 13 residues. The V end was cut by 0 bases, the J end by 5 bases, with 10 bases between. The germline V gene encodes CDR1 GTSNPN and CDR2 SVGIG (reference sequence). The CDR3 nucleotides read TGTGCCTGGAGTGTCGCCGGGGTTGAGACCCAGTACTTC. This gives the protein CAWSVAGVETQYF.

This rearrangement joins TRBV6-2 or TRBV6-3 to TRBJ2-3, with D perhaps TRBD2 (6 bases). V was shortened by 2 bases and J by 6 bases, with 24 bases between the two germline ends. Germline-derived CDR1 and CDR2 are MNHEY and SVGEGT. The CDR3 runs to 18 residues. The CDR3: CASSYGQSWRGLRDTQYF. DNA for the CDR3: TGTGCCAGCAGTTACGGGCAGTCTTGGCGGGGACTCCGGGATACGCAGTATTTT.

The chain carries TRBV5-8 and TRBJ2-2; possibly TRBD1 for D (6 bases). Trimming removed 1 base from V and 6 bases from J, with 13 bases in between. The CDR3 loop spans 15 amino acids. Germline V CDR1 and CDR2: SGHTS, YDEGEE. The CDR3 DNA is TGTGCCAGCAGCTTGTGGACAGCGTACTCCGGGGAGCTGTTTTTT. This sequence encodes CASSLWTAYSGELFF.

The genes are TRBV30 and TRBJ2-3; 12 bases are a match to TRBD2. Germline CDR1 and CDR2: GTSNPN and SVGIG (reference sequence). The CDR3 sequence is 17 residues long. The junction had 7 bases not matched to a gene; V was cut back by 2 bases and J by 1 base. CDR3 sequence: CAWSSFRTSGGTDTQYF. The CDR3, as DNA: TGTGCCTGGAGTTCTTTCCGGACTAGCGGGGGCACAGATACGCAGTATTTT.

This clone is a singleton in its sample. V gene TRBV11-2 combines with J gene TRBJ2-3; 10 bases fit TRBD2. The length of the CDR3 is 16 residues. Germline V gene data show CDR1 as SGHAT and CDR2 as FQNNGV. With 1 base clipped from V and 3 bases from J, the junction kept 4 bases outside the gene matches. CDR3 region: CASSLGVLAGTDTQYF. The CDR3 DNA sequence: TGTGCCAGCAGCTTAGGTGTACTAGCGGGAACAGATACGCAGTATTTT.

This clone turned up a few times. In DNA form, the CDR3 reads TGTGCCAGCAGCGAAGAGGGGGCGCGGTACAATGAGCAGTTCTTC. This translates into CASSEEGARYNEQFF. The chain is built from TRBV9 and TRBJ2-1; 7 positions match TRBD1. Losses at the gene ends were 3 bases for V and 4 bases for J; bases not matched to a gene: 7. The V gene's germline CDR1 is SGDLS and CDR2 YYNGEE. This CDR3 spans 15 amino acids.

The rearrangement uses TRBV6-5 and TRBJ2-5; D remains ambiguous. The V and J ends lost 3 bases and 1 base respectively, with 9 bases between them. Germline V gene data show CDR1 as MNHEY and CDR2 as SVGAGI. The CDR3 is made up of 14 amino acids. Here the CDR3 DNA reads TGTGCCAGCAGTTATTGGAGAGGCCAAGAGACCCAGTACTTC. Protein: CASSYWRGQETQYF.

The chain combines TRBV28 with TRBJ2-7; 11 bases fit TRBD1. There are 16 residues in the CDR3. V was pared by 2 bases and J by 1 base, with 4 bases of the junction left unmatched. Germline V CDR1 and CDR2: MDHEN, SYDVKM. Here the CDR3 reads CASSLLGTGGSYEQYF. CDR3 DNA: TGTGCCAGCAGTTTACTCGGGACAGGGGGATCCTACGAGCAGTACTTC.

The table lists this clone with a few counts. This chain connects TRBV28 to TRBJ2-3, with TRBD2 identical over 11 bases. Trimming took 5 bases from V and 0 from J; bases not matched to a gene: 7. The CDR3 is 17 residues long. Germline V gene lookup returns CDR1 MDHEN and CDR2 SYDVKM. The CDR3 spells CASSLSGRAGSTDTQYF. CDR3 nucleotide sequence: TGTGCCAGCAGTCTTAGCGGGAGGGCCGGGAGCACAGATACGCAGTATTTT. Full variable domain (rest looked up from reference TRBV28 and TRBJ2-3): DVKVTQSSRYLVKRTGEKVFLECVQDMDHENMFWYRQDPGLGLRLIYFSYDVKMKEKGDIPEGYSVSREKKERFSLILESASTNQTSMYLCASSLSGRAGSTDTQYFGPGTRLTVL.

This clone was seen only a few times. V is TRBV7-9 and J is TRBJ2-1, with 11 bases matching TRBD2. With 4 bases clipped from V and 3 bases from J, the junction kept 5 bases outside the gene matches. The CDR3 consists of 16 residues. CDR1 and CDR2 (germline): SEHNR, FQNEAQ (reference sequence). The CDR3 region is CASSSRTSGLYNEQFF. The CDR3 DNA follows: TGTGCCAGCAGCTCACGGACTAGCGGGCTCTACAATGAGCAGTTCTTC. Complete variable domain (other parts from reference TRBV7-9 and TRBJ2-1): DTGVSQNPRHKITKRGQNVTFRCDPISEHNRLYWYRQTLGQGPEFLTYFQNEAQLEKSRLLSDRFSAERPKGSFSTLEIQRTEQGDSAMYLCASSSRTSGLYNEQFFGPGTRLTVL.

V and J are TRBV2 and TRBJ1-4; D is perhaps TRBD1 (6 bases). Germline CDR1 reads SNHLY; CDR2 reads FYNNEI. This CDR3 spans 13 amino acids. Trimming took 3 bases from V and 8 from J, leaving 10 bases between them. CDR3 region: CASSDRGREKLFF. CDR3 in DNA: TGTGCCAGCAGTGACAGGGGACGCGAAAAACTGTTTTTT.

The CDR3 DNA follows: TGTGCCAGCAGCTTACCAGGTCGCTCCTACAATGAGCAGTTCTTC. This encodes CASSLPGRSYNEQFF. V gene TRBV7-2 combines with J gene TRBJ2-1; no definite D call. Germline assignment: CDR1 SGHTA and CDR2 FQGNSA. V was trimmed by 2 bases and J by 0 bases, leaving 8 bases between them. CDR3 size: 15 residues.

The gene calls are TRBV3-1 (or the pseudogene TRBV3-2) and TRBJ1-2; possible D gene TRBD1, 6 bases. CDR3 length equals 15 residues. The ends were cut back, 3 bases at V and 4 bases at J, with 15 bases in the middle. Germline CDR1 reads LGHDT; CDR2 reads YNNKEL (reference sequence). CDR3 loop: CASSQLAGAGYGYTF. CDR3 coding DNA: TGTGCCAGCAGCCAGTTGGCAGGGGCAGGCTATGGCTACACCTTC.

The rearrangement links TRBV2 to TRBJ2-1; 7 nucleotides agree with TRBD2. Trimming cost V 7 bases and J 4 bases; bases outside gene matches: 7. CDR3 length: 14 amino acids. Per the germline V gene, CDR1 is SNHLY and CDR2 is FYNNEI. The CDR3 here is CASTSSGMYNEQFF. Written as DNA, the CDR3 is TGTGCCAGCACGTCCAGCGGGATGTACAATGAGCAGTTCTTC. Drawing the rest from reference TRBV2 and TRBJ2-1, the complete variable domain is EPEVTQTPSHQVTQMGQEVILRCVPISNHLYFYWYRQILGQKVEFLVSFYNNEISEKSEIFDDQFSVERPDGSNFTLKIRSTKLEDSAMYFCASTSSGMYNEQFFGPGTRLTVL.

The J gene is TRBJ1-2, the V gene TRBV28; 7 nucleotides match TRBD1. Per the germline V gene, CDR1 is MDHEN and CDR2 is SYDVKM. The J segment lost 1 base and the V segment lost 6 bases, leaving 11 bases of the junction unmatched. The CDR3 runs to 16 residues. CDR3 nucleotides: TGTGCCAGCAGCCCAGGGACAGCCAATATTAACTATGGCTACACCTTC. Translation: CASSPGTANINYGYTF.

The V gene is TRBV24-1, the J gene TRBJ2-2, with D perhaps matching TRBD1 (5 bases). V was pared by 1 base and J by 4 bases, with 9 bases between. This CDR3 has 15 residues. Germline V gene lookup returns CDR1 KGHDR and CDR2 SFDVKD. The CDR3 here is CATSDFPTVTGELFF. The CDR3 bases are TGTGCCACCAGTGATTTCCCGACAGTCACCGGGGAGCTGTTTTTT.

The chain recombines TRBV25-1 with TRBJ2-3; 9 positions agree with TRBD2. The CDR3 is 15 amino acids. V lost 6 bases to trimming and J lost 4 bases; unmatched junction nucleotides: 8. Germline values: CDR1 MGHDK, CDR2 SYGVNS. This CDR3 reads CASRRGGPAPDTQYF. In nucleotides, the CDR3 is TGTGCCAGCAGGCGGGGGGGGCCCGCCCCAGATACGCAGTATTTT.

The genes are TRBV2 and TRBJ1-2; 7 bases map to TRBD1. This CDR3 is 13 amino acids long. Germline V gene lookup returns CDR1 SNHLY and CDR2 FYNNEI. V shed 2 bases and J 6 bases; nucleotides not matched to a gene: 3. The CDR3 reads CASSETRGDGYTF. In DNA, the CDR3 is TGTGCCAGCAGTGAAACCAGGGGGGATGGCTACACCTTC.

The J gene is TRBJ1-3, the V gene TRBV5-8; D is perhaps TRBD1 (5 bases). The CDR3 is 15 residues long. With 0 bases removed from V and 0 bases from J, the gap between germline ends came to 7 bases. Germline-derived CDR1 and CDR2 are SGHTS and YDEGEE. The CDR3 sequence is CASSLDRFSGNTIYF. The CDR3 DNA follows: TGTGCCAGCAGCTTGGACAGGTTCTCTGGAAACACCATATATTTT.

The rearrangement joins TRBV27 to TRBJ1-6, with TRBD1 as a possible D gene (6 bases). This CDR3 contains 16 residues. Trimming stripped 7 bases from V and 2 bases from J, with 15 bases between. Per germline, CDR1 MNHEY and CDR2 SMNVEV (reference sequence). CDR3 DNA sequence: TGTGCCAGCACCGATTTACAGGGAACCTATAATTCACCCCTCCACTTT. Protein sequence: CASTDLQGTYNSPLHF.

This chain connects TRBV7-8 to TRBJ1-3; maybe TRBD1 (6 bases). The CDR3 has 16 residues. Germline assignment: CDR1 SGHVS and CDR2 FQNEAQ. The V gene lost 5 bases and the J gene lost 1 base, with 15 bases spanning the gap. The CDR3 loop is CASSLSGGLSGNTIYF. CDR3 sequence (DNA): TGTGCCAGCAGCCTGTCGGGGGGCTTATCTGGAAACACCATATATTTT.

V gene TRBV15 combines with J gene TRBJ1-4; a possible D gene is TRBD1 (5 bases). Trimming cost V 0 bases and J 5 bases, with 10 bases left between them. This CDR3 has 15 amino acids. CDR1 is LNHNV and CDR2 is YYDKDF in the germline V gene (reference sequence). Written as DNA, the CDR3 is TGTGCCACCAGCAGAGAGGGACGGGAGAATGAAAAACTGTTTTTT. Amino acids: CATSREGRENEKLFF.

The chain couples TRBV18 to TRBJ2-7; TRBD2 matches at 15 bases. The CDR3 consists of 17 residues. Trimming took 6 bases from V and 1 from J; bases not matched to a gene: 7. From germline, CDR1 is KGHSH and CDR2 LQKENI. The CDR3 reads CASSPPGLAGGSYEQYF. The DNA of the CDR3 is TGTGCCAGCTCCCCTCCCGGACTAGCGGGGGGGTCCTACGAGCAGTACTTC.

This rearrangement joins TRBV7-3 to TRBJ2-3, with TRBD2 matching over 10 bases. The CDR3 spans 17 residues. Germline V gene sequence: CDR1 SGHTA, CDR2 FQGTGA. V gave up 3 bases and J gave up 2 bases; unmatched junction bases: 8. Here the CDR3 reads CASSLTGTSVTTDTQYF. The CDR3 DNA is TGTGCCAGCAGCTTGACCGGGACTAGCGTAACCACAGATACGCAGTATTTT. Complete variable domain (other parts from reference TRBV7-3 and TRBJ2-3): GAGVSQTPSNKVTEKGKYVELRCDPISGHTALYWYRQSLGQGPEFLIYFQGTGAADDSGLPNDRFFAVRPEGSVSTLKIQRTERGDSAVYLCASSLTGTSVTTDTQYFGPGTRLTVL.

This clone came up a few times. The chain couples TRBV6-5 to TRBJ1-6, with a possible D match to TRBD1 (5 bases). CDR1 is MNHEY, CDR2 SVGAGI, per germline. CDR3 length: 14 amino acids. V was clipped by 5 bases and J by 4 bases, with 9 bases between them. CDR3 residues: CASSPGLYNSPLHF. In DNA form, the CDR3 reads TGTGCCAGCAGTCCGGGACTATATAATTCACCCCTCCACTTT.